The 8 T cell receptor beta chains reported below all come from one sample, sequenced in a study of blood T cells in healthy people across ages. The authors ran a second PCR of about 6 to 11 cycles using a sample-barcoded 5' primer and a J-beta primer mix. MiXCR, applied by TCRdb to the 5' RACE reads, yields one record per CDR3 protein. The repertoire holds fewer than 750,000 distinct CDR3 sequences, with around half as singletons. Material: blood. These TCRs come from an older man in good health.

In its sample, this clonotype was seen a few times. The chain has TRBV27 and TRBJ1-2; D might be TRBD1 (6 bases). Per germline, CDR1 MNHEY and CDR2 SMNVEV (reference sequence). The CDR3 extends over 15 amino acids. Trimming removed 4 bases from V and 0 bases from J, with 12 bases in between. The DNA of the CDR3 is TGTGCCAGCAGTTGGGGGGCGAACTCTAACTATGGCTACACCTTC. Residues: CASSWGANSNYGYTF.

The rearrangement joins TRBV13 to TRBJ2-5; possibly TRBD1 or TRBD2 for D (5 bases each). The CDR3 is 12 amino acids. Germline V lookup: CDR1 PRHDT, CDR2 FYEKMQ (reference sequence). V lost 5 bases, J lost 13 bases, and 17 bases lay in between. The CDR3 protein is CASSHRGPVRYF. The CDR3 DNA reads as TGTGCCAGCAGCCACCGGGGACCCGTCAGGTACTTC.

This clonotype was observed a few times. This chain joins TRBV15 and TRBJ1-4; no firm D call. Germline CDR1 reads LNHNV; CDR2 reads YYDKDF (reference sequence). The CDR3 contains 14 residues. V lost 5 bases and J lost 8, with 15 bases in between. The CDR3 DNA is TGTGCCACCAGCTCCTCAGAGGCGTGGGAAAAACTGTTTTTT. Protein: CATSSSEAWEKLFF.

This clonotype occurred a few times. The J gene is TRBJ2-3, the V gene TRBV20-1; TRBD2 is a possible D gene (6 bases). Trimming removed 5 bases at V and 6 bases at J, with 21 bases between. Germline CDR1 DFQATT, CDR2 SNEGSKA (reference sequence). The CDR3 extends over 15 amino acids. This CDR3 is CSAPTVVGGGDTQYF. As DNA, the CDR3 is TGCAGTGCTCCGACGGTTGTTGGGGGAGGTGATACGCAGTATTTT.

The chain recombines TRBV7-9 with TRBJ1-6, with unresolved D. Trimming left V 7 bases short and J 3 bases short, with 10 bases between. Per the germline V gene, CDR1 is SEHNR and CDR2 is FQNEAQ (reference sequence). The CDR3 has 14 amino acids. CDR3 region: CASTVDLYNSPLHF. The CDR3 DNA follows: TGTGCCAGCACGGTAGATCTCTATAATTCACCCCTCCACTTT.

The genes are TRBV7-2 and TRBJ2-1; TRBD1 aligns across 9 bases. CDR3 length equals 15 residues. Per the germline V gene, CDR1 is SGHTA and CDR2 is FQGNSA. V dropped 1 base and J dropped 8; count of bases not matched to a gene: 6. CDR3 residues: CASSLVAGTGYEQFF. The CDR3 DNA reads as TGTGCCAGCAGCTTAGTGGCAGGGACAGGGTATGAGCAGTTCTTC.

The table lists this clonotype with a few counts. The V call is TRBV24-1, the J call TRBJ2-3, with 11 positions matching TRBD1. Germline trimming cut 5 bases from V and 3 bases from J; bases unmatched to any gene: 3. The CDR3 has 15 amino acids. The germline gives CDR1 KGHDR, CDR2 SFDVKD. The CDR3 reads CATSGGQGATDTQYF. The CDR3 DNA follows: TGTGCCACCAGTGGCGGACAGGGGGCTACAGATACGCAGTATTTT.

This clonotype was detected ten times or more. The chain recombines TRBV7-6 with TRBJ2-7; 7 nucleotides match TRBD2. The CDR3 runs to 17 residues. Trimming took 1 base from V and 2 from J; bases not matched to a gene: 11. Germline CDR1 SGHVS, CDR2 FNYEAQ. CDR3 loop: CASSLGWSGDRTYEQYF. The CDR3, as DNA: TGTGCCAGCAGCTTAGGTTGGAGCGGGGATCGTACCTACGAGCAGTACTTC.